This TCR beta chain was sequenced during a study of beta chain features in type 1 diabetes. Purity exceeding 95% was reached by all sorted populations. The authors reverse transcribed all of the isolated RNA, so sequencing captured expressed TCRB transcripts. Libraries were prepared by immunoSEQ multiplex PCR; TCRdb keeps only in-frame clonotypes and omits some of them. The repertoire holds hundreds of thousands of clones, with 10% to 15% as singletons. This clone occurred a few times. Germline-derived CDR1 and CDR2 are SEHNR and FQNEAQ (reference sequence). The CDR3 is 15 residues long. Trimming removed 5 bases from V and 1 base from J; junction bases left unmatched: 8.

The sequence was collected from a man younger than 30 in good health. The chain employs TRBV7-9 and TRBJ2-7; 7 nucleotides match TRBD1. Sequencing was done on a sample of naive CD4+ T cells from blood. CDR3 sequence reads: CASSPGQAASYEQYF. The CDR3 DNA reads TGTGCCAGCAGCCCAGGACAGGCAGCGTCCTACGAGCAGTACTTC.